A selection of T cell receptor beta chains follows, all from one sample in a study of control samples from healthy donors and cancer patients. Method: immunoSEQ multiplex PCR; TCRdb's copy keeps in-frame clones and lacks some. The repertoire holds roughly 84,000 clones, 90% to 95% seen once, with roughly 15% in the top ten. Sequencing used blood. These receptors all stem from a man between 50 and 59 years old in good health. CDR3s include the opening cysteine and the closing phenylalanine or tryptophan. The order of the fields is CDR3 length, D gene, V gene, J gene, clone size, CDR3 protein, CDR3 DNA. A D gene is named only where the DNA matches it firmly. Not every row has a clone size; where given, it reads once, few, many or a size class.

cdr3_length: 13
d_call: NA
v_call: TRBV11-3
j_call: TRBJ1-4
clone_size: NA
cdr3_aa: CASSVGEGEKLFF
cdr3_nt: TGTGCCAGCAGCGTTGGAGAAGGTGAAAAACTGTTTTTT

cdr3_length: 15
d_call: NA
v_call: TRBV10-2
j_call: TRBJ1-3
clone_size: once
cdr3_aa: CASSERRISGNTIYF
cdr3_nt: TGCGCCAGCAGTGAACGGCGAATCTCTGGAAACACCATATATTTT

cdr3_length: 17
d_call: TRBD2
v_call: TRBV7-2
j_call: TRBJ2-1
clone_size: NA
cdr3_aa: CASSLVGTGGPSGEQFF
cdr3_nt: TGTGCCAGCAGCTTAGTGGGGACGGGGGGGCCGAGTGGTGAGCAGTTCTTC

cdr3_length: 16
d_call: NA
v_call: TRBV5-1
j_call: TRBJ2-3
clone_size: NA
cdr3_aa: CASSLGSRTSTDTQYF
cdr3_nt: TGCGCCAGCAGCTTGGGCTCGAGGACTAGCACAGATACGCAGTATTTT

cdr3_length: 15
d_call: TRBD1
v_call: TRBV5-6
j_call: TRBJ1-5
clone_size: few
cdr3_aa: CASSPTGSGNQPQHF
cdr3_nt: TGTGCCAGCAGCCCGACAGGGTCGGGCAATCAGCCCCAGCATTTT

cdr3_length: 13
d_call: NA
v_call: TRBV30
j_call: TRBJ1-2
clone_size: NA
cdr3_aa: CAWSVRGEAGYTF
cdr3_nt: TGTGCCTGGAGTGTTCGGGGGGAAGCTGGCTACACCTTC

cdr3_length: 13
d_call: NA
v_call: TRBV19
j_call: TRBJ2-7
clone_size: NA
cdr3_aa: CASSSPRGYEQYF
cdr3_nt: TGTGCCAGTTCCTCCCCCAGGGGCTACGAGCAGTACTTC

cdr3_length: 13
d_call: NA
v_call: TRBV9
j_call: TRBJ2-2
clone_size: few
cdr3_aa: CASSVEQTGELFF
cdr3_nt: TGTGCCAGCAGCGTAGAGCAGACCGGGGAGCTGTTTTTT

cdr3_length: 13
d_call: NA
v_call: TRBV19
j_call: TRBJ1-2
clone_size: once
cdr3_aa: CASSPLASGGYTF
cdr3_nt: TGTGCCAGTAGTCCCTTGGCCTCGGGCGGCTACACCTTC

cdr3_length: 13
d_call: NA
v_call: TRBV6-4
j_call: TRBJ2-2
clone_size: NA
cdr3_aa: CASSVGDAGELFF
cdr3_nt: TGTGCCAGCAGTGTCGGGGATGCCGGGGAGCTGTTTTTT

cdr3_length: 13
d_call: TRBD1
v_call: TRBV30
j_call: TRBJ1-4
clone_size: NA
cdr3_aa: CAFYGTGLEKLFF
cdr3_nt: TGTGCCTTTTATGGGACAGGGCTTGAAAAACTGTTTTTT

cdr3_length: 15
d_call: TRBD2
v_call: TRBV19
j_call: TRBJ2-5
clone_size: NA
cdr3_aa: CASRTSGGPQETQYF
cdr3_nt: TGTGCCAGTCGGACTAGCGGGGGGCCGCAAGAGACCCAGTACTTC

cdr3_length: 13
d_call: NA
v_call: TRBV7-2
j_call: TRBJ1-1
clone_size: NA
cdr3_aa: CASSLQGYTEAFF
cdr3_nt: TGTGCCAGCAGTCTCCAGGGATACACTGAAGCTTTCTTT

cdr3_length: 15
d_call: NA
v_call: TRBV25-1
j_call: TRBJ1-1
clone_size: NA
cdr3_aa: CASSPHIGLNTEAFF
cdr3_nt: TGTGCCAGCAGTCCCCACATCGGATTGAACACTGAAGCTTTCTTT

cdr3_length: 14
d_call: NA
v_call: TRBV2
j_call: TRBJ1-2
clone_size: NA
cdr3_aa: CASVLQGSPDGYTF
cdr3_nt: TGTGCCAGCGTCCTACAGGGATCCCCTGATGGCTACACCTTC

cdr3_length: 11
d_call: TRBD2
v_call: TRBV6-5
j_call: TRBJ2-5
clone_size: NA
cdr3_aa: CAATGGETQYF
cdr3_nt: TGTGCCGCCACGGGGGGAGAGACCCAGTACTTC

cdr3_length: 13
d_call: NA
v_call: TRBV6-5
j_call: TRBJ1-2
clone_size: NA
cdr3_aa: CASSYKRTYGYTF
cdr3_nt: TGTGCCAGCAGTTACAAACGGACCTATGGCTACACCTTC

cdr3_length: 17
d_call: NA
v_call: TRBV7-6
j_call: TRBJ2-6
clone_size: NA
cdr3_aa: CASSLARGSSGANVLTF
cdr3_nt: TGTGCCAGCAGCTTAGCGCGAGGGAGCTCTGGGGCCAACGTCCTGACTTTC

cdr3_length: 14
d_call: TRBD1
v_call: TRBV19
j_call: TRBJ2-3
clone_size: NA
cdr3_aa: CATTDRGKTDTQYF
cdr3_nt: TGTGCCACTACTGACAGGGGGAAAACAGATACGCAGTATTTT

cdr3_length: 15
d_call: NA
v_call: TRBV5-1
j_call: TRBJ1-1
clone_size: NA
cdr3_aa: CASSLDGTRGTEAFF
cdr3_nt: TGCGCCAGCAGCTTGGACGGCACGAGGGGGACTGAAGCTTTCTTT

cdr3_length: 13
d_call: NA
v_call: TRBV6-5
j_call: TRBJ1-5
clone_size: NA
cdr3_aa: CASSSGAGQPQHF
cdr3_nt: TGTGCCAGCAGTTCGGGGGCGGGTCAGCCCCAGCATTTT

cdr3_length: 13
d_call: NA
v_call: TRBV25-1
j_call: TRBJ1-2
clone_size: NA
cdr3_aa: CASRGRVGYGYTF
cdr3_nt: TGTGCCAGCAGGGGGAGAGTCGGCTATGGCTACACCTTC

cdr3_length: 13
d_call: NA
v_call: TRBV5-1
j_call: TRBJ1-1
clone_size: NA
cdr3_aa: CASSLGGPNEAFF
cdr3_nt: TGCGCCAGCAGCTTGGGGGGTCCTAATGAAGCTTTCTTT